This T cell receptor beta chain was sequenced in a study of identical twins. Whole-study results and caveats: Some out-of-frame alpha sequences were shared by twins, and these showed excess low generation probability. Within cord blood, abundant beta clonotypes carried fewer insertions, but memory repertoires showed no such trend.

Through template switching, a universal primer site was introduced, and the cDNA contained unique molecular identifiers. TCRdb itself ran the 5' RACE reads through MiXCR, one entry per CDR3 protein. The sample contains fewer than 550,000 distinct CDR3 sequences, roughly an eighth of which appear only once. Germline values: CDR1 DFQATT, CDR2 SNEGSKA (reference sequence). The CDR3 length is 17 residues. The V gene end was trimmed by 3 bases and the J gene end by 3 bases; junction bases not matched to a gene: 11. With regard to this clonotype: Its antigen is undetermined.

In addition, the sample was reused for a study of yellow fever vaccine responses in identical twins. From that second work: Twins reportedly showed a vaccine T cell response that seemed partly convergent and partly personalized.

The chain carries TRBV20-1 and TRBJ2-1; TRBD2 aligns across 10 bases. The specimen sequenced was CD4+ T cells sorted from blood. The TCR sequence derives from a woman younger than 30 in good health. The CDR3 DNA is TGCAGTGCTAGGACTCTAGCGGGGGCGACTTTCTACAATGAGCAGTTCTTC. Translating gives CSARTLAGATFYNEQFF.